What follows are 9 T cell receptor beta chains derived from one specimen sequenced in a study of long-term antiretroviral therapy in people with HIV. Survey-level immunoSEQ v3.0 assays were run. Here immunoSEQ multiplex PCR was the method, and the copy in TCRdb shows in-frame clones only, minus some. The sample contains under 50,000 clones, 86% of which appear only once. This material consisted of unsorted PBMCs, taken 1.2 years after starting antiretroviral therapy. The receptors originated from a woman between 45 and 65 years old with HIV.

The CDR3 region has the DNA TGCGCCAGCAGCTCCCTAGGAGGCCAGGAGGAGACCCAGTACTTC. Amino acids: CASSSLGGQEETQYF. V usage is TRBV5-1 and J usage is TRBJ2-5, with D possibly TRBD2 on 5 matching bases. Trimming cost V 3 bases and J 5 bases, with 17 bases left between them. The CDR3 length is 15 residues. Germline-derived CDR1 and CDR2 are SGHRS and YFSETQ.

This rearrangement joins TRBV18 to TRBJ2-1; no definite D call. The ends were cut back, 3 bases at V and 8 bases at J, with 8 bases in the middle. Germline V CDR1 and CDR2: KGHSH, LQKENI. The CDR3 runs to 12 residues. The CDR3 is CASSPFGDEQFF. CDR3 sequence (DNA): TGTGCCAGCTCACCCTTTGGCGATGAGCAGTTCTTC.

A single count supports this clone. The chain is built from TRBV5-5 and TRBJ1-5; maybe TRBD1 (6 bases). CDR1 and CDR2 (germline): SGHKS, YYEKEE (reference sequence). The V and J ends lost 3 bases and 1 base respectively, with 14 bases between them. This CDR3 has 16 amino acids. CDR3 in amino acids: CASSSQGQGSNQPQHF. The DNA for the CDR3 is TGTGCCAGCAGCTCCCAGGGGCAAGGGAGCAATCAGCCCCAGCATTTT. Using reference TRBV5-5 and TRBJ1-5 for the parts outside the CDR3, the full variable domain is DAGVTQSPTHLIKTRGQQVTLRCSPISGHKSVSWYQQVLGQGPQFIFQYYEKEERGRGNFPDRFSARQFPNYSSELNVNALLLGDSALYLCASSSQGQGSNQPQHFGDGTRLSIL.

This clone was picked up a small number of times. This chain links TRBV19 with TRBJ1-4, with 7 bases fitting TRBD1. Germline V gene data show CDR1 as LNHDA and CDR2 as SQIVND (reference sequence). The J segment lost 11 bases and the V segment lost 3 bases, leaving 9 bases of the junction unmatched. CDR3 length: 14 residues. The CDR3, as DNA: TGTGCCAGTAGTATGGAAGAGACAGGGAGGAAACTGTTTTTT. It specifies CASSMEETGRKLFF.

The J gene is TRBJ2-5, the V gene TRBV30; 12 bases are shared with TRBD1. Trimming cost V 4 bases and J 5 bases; bases outside gene matches: 5. The CDR3 extends over 14 amino acids. Germline assignment: CDR1 GTSNPN and CDR2 SVGIG (reference sequence). This CDR3 is CAWMGQGAGETQYF. The CDR3 nucleotides are TGTGCCTGGATGGGACAGGGGGCGGGGGAGACCCAGTACTTC.

This chain uses TRBV18 with TRBJ2-3; 7 positions agree with TRBD2. The germline gives CDR1 KGHSH, CDR2 LQKENI. The V and J ends lost 5 bases and 1 base, in that order; junction bases with no gene match: 9. The CDR3 runs to 16 residues. CDR3 coding DNA: TGTGCCAGCTCAGGAAGGGGTCGGGAGGGCACAGATACGCAGTATTTT. It specifies CASSGRGREGTDTQYF.

The CDR3 sequence: CASSLGLGLAGDEQFF. CDR3 sequence (DNA): TGTGCCAGCAGCTTGGGTCTTGGACTAGCGGGGGATGAGCAGTTCTTC. This chain links TRBV5-4 with TRBJ2-1; 13 positions agree with TRBD2. J gave up 8 bases and V 0 bases, and 5 bases lay outside the gene matches. The CDR3 is made up of 16 amino acids. Germline V gene sequence: CDR1 SGHNT, CDR2 YYREEE (reference sequence).

The chain has TRBV5-4 and TRBJ2-5, with D hard to call. In germline, CDR1 is SGHNT, CDR2 YYREEE (reference sequence). This CDR3 is 15 amino acids long. The germline V and J ends were trimmed by 4 bases and 0 bases, with 13 bases remaining between them. The CDR3 DNA follows: TGTGCCAGCAGCCCAGTCGGCGGACACCAAGAGACCCAGTACTTC. Amino acids: CASSPVGGHQETQYF.

The chain is built from TRBV11-2 and TRBJ1-1; 8 positions match TRBD1. From germline, CDR1 is SGHAT and CDR2 FQNNGV. V was clipped by 2 bases and J by 3 bases; unmatched bases: 5. The CDR3 has 15 residues. In DNA, the CDR3 is TGTGCCAGCAGCTTACGTGACAGGGGATACACTGAAGCTTTCTTT. As protein: CASSLRDRGYTEAFF. The full variable domain, with the rest looked up from reference TRBV11-2 and TRBJ1-1, is EAGVAQSPRYKIIEKRQSVAFWCNPISGHATLYWYQQILGQGPKLLIQFQNNGVVDDSQLPKDRFSAERLKGVDSTLKIQPAKLEDSAVYLCASSLRDRGYTEAFFGQGTRLTVV.